Listed below are T cell receptor beta chains from one sample, sequenced in a study of identical twins. Via MiXCR, TCRdb re-called the 5' RACE reads, giving one row per CDR3 protein. The table records about 530,000 distinct CDR3 sequences, about a fifth of them present only once. These records were also assigned to another study, of yellow fever vaccine responses in identical twins.

Sequencing was performed on CD4+ T cells sorted from blood. Source of these receptors: a young woman in good health. Both conserved end residues are part of each CDR3. The D gene is left open where the match is weak. Size is stated for part of the rows, as once, few or many counts, or as a class when the clone is expanded.

>TRBV20-1|NA|NA|TRBJ2-5
TGCAGTGCTTGGCCCGCGGGAAACCAAGAGACCCAGTACTTC
CSAWPAGNQETQYF
>TRBV11-2|NA|NA|TRBJ2-3
TGTGCCAGCAGCTTGGTCCAGACTGTTATAACAGATACGCAGTATTTT
CASSLVQTVITDTQYF
>TRBV20-1|TRBD2|NA|TRBJ2-1
TGCAGTGCCGGGGGGACTAGCGGGGGCAATGAGCAGTTCTTC
CSAGGTSGGNEQFF
>TRBV6-2/TRBV6-3|TRBD2|NA|TRBJ2-5
TGTGCCAGCGCTAGGTCGCGAAGCGGGACCTACCAAGAGACCCAGTACTTC
CASARSRSGTYQETQYF
>TRBV7-6|TRBD2|NA|TRBJ2-3
TGTGCCAGCAGCTTAGCGCCCCCCGGACTAGCCCCCACAGATACGCAGTATTTT
CASSLAPPGLAPTDTQYF
>TRBV15|TRBD1|NA|TRBJ2-1
TGTGCCACCAGCCGAGACCCGGGACAGGGATGGGTAGGTGAGCAGTTCTTC
CATSRDPGQGWVGEQFF
>TRBV15|TRBD2|few|TRBJ2-7
TGTGCCACCAGCAGAGCTTCAGCGGGAGGGGGTGAGGACGAGCAGTACTTC
CATSRASAGGGEDEQYF
>TRBV29-1|NA|NA|TRBJ2-2
TGCAGCGTATCAGAGAACACCGGGGAGCTGTTTTTT
CSVSENTGELFF
>TRBV3-1|NA|NA|TRBJ1-2
TGTGCCAGCAGCGCGCCCCGCGCCCCAAACTATGGCTACACCTTC
CASSAPRAPNYGYTF
>TRBV4-2|NA|NA|TRBJ1-4
TGTGCCAGCAGCCCTGTCGAGACAAGTAATGAAAAACTGTTTTTT
CASSPVETSNEKLFF
>TRBV12-5|NA|NA|TRBJ2-2
TGTGCTAGTGGTTTGCGGGGTCGCGGGATGAACACCCGGGAGCTGTTTTTT
CASGLRGRGMNTRELFF
>TRBV20-1|TRBD2|NA|TRBJ2-1
TGCAGTGCTAGTAACTGGCGGGAGTCCTCCTACAATGAGCAGTTCTTC
CSASNWRESSYNEQFF
>TRBV20-1|TRBD2|once|TRBJ2-7
TGCAGTGCTGATAGCGGGAGGTACAACGAGCAGTACTTC
CSADSGRYNEQYF
>TRBV12-3/TRBV12-4|TRBD1|NA|TRBJ2-1
TGTGCCAGCAGTATACTGGGGCGGGACAGGGCAGGTCCTCGAGGCAATGAGCAGTTCTTC
CASSILGRDRAGPRGNEQFF
>TRBV11-2|NA|many|TRBJ2-3
TGTGCCAGCAGCACAACGGTCGGGCCAGTGCAGTATTTT
CASSTTVGPVQYF
>TRBV5-1|NA|NA|TRBJ2-1
TGCGCCAGCAGCTTGGAACCAGGGAGCAATGAGCAGTTCTTC
CASSLEPGSNEQFF
>TRBV5-1|TRBD1|few|TRBJ1-2
TGCGCCAGCAGCGGGGGACAGGGAACCTATGGCTACACCTTC
CASSGGQGTYGYTF
>TRBV12-3/TRBV12-4|NA|few|TRBJ2-3
TGTGCCAGCAGTCCCCCCTGGGATTCGGACACAGATACGCAGTATTTT
CASSPPWDSDTDTQYF
>TRBV20-1|NA|few|TRBJ2-3
TGCAGTGCGAGGGAAAACACTGATACGCAGTATTTT
CSARENTDTQYF
>TRBV4-1|NA|NA|TRBJ2-1
TGCGCCAGCAGCCAGGCTCCAGGGCCTCGTAATGAGCAGTTCTTC
CASSQAPGPRNEQFF
>TRBV18|TRBD1|NA|TRBJ2-3
TGTGCCAGCTCACCCTCGACAGGGGGGCAGTATTTT
CASSPSTGGQYF
>TRBV20-1|NA|many|TRBJ1-1
TGCAGTGCTCCGAGCGGGGCGAACACTGAAGCTTTCTTT
CSAPSGANTEAFF
>TRBV6-1|NA|NA|TRBJ2-7
TGTGCCAGCAACCCGACCGGGACTGGTTCCTACGAGCAGTACTTC
CASNPTGTGSYEQYF
>TRBV5-1|TRBD1|NA|TRBJ2-1
TGCGCCAGCAGCTTGGGCCGTGGACAGGGGAAACTCAATGAGCAGTTCTTC
CASSLGRGQGKLNEQFF
>TRBV7-9|NA|once|TRBJ2-5
TGTGCCAGCAGCCCCAGAGAGACTAGGGTGGAGACCCAGTACTTC
CASSPRETRVETQYF
>TRBV15|NA|NA|TRBJ2-1
TGTGCCACCAGCCCCACTAGCCTCTCCTACAATGAGCAGTTCTTC
CATSPTSLSYNEQFF
>TRBV3-1|NA|few|TRBJ1-5
TGTGCCAGCAGCCAAGCGACAGCTACTAGCAATCAGCCCCAGCATTTT
CASSQATATSNQPQHF
>TRBV5-1|TRBD2|few|TRBJ2-3
TGCGCCAGCAAGCTAGCGGCCGGCGGGGCAGATACGCAGTATTTT
CASKLAAGGADTQYF
>TRBV6-1|TRBD2|NA|TRBJ2-2
TGTGCCAGCAGAAGGACTAGCGATAACACCGGGGAGCTGTTTTTT
CASRRTSDNTGELFF
>TRBV20-1|NA|NA|TRBJ2-5
TGCAGTTCCCCGGGGGGCGCTGGGTGGGAGACCCAGTACTTC
CSSPGGAGWETQYF
>TRBV6-5|NA|few|TRBJ2-1
TGTGCCAGCAGTTCCATATATTCTGGGGAGCAGTTCTTC
CASSSIYSGEQFF
>TRBV5-1|NA|NA|TRBJ1-6
TGCGCCAGCAGGTTCATAACGGAAGATTATTCACCCCTCCACTTT
CASRFITEDYSPLHF
>TRBV7-8|TRBD1|NA|TRBJ1-6
TGTGCCAGCAGCCGTACGGGGGACAGGGGTTCCTCACCCCTCCACTTT
CASSRTGDRGSSPLHF
>TRBV20-1|NA|few|TRBJ2-7
TGCAGTGCTAGAGTTACCCCGTACGAGCAGTACTTC
CSARVTPYEQYF
>TRBV7-3|NA|few|TRBJ2-1
TGTGCCAGCAGCTTAACGAAAGTAGCGGCTTACAATGAGCAGTTCTTC
CASSLTKVAAYNEQFF
>TRBV27|NA|NA|TRBJ2-1
TGTGCCAGCAGTTTACGTCCAGGGAAGGCTGAGCAGTTCTTC
CASSLRPGKAEQFF
>TRBV7-9|NA|NA|TRBJ2-7
TGTGCCAGCAGCCCCGTTGACTTGGGACTTCCCTACGAGCAGTACTTC
CASSPVDLGLPYEQYF
>TRBV20-1|TRBD2|NA|TRBJ2-1
TGCAGTGCTAGGACTAGCGGGAGAGACCTCAATGAGCAGTTCTTC
CSARTSGRDLNEQFF
>TRBV7-9|NA|few|TRBJ2-1
TGTGCCAGCAGCTTTTCCGCGGACTCCTACAATGAGCAGTTCTTC
CASSFSADSYNEQFF
>TRBV2|TRBD2|few|TRBJ2-3
TGTGCCAGCAGAGAGGGACTAGCGGGAGACGGTACGCAGTATTTT
CASREGLAGDGTQYF
>TRBV20-1|NA|few|TRBJ2-5
TGCAGTGCTAGCAGGGTACAAGAGACCCAGTACTTC
CSASRVQETQYF
>TRBV6-1|NA|NA|TRBJ1-1
TGTGCCAGCAGTGAATTCCTGAACACTGAAGCTTTCTTT
CASSEFLNTEAFF
>TRBV12-3/TRBV12-4|TRBD2|few|TRBJ2-1
TGTGCCAGCAGTTTGCGGGGGAACAATGAGCAGTTCTTC
CASSLRGNNEQFF
>TRBV2|NA|NA|TRBJ2-7
TGTGCCAGCAGGGTGGGCGGTGCTGCGTACGAGCAGTACTTC
CASRVGGAAYEQYF
>TRBV12-3/TRBV12-4|NA|NA|TRBJ2-1
TGTGCCAGCAGTTTATGGTTTAGTGAAGGGAATGAGCAGTTCTTC
CASSLWFSEGNEQFF
>TRBV20-1|TRBD2|once|TRBJ2-7
TGCAGTGCGGAGACGGGACTAGCGGGAGAGGAGCAGTACTTC
CSAETGLAGEEQYF